This TCR beta chain was identified in a study of blood T cell repertoires in COVID-19 (dated by TCRdb to 2020 to 2022). With regard to the full study: Samples from collaborators originated in the United States, Italy and Spain and spanned both the acute and convalescent phases of COVID-19. Subjects who had been exposed to COVID-19, were actively infected with it, or had recovered from it provided the deeply sampled blood TCRbeta repertoires that made up the dataset. The sample metadata nearly always contained a de-identified subject ID, COVID-19 status, age in years and sex. Samples were obtained from the ongoing ImmuneRACE study (first 160 participants) and from some 1,300 subjects provided by 6 global collaborators. The material from the prospective study consisted of cDNA or gDNA derived from T cells, B-cell-depleted T cells, or PBMCs. The repertoires were made available in a free public database intended to serve as a resource for research on the immune response to SARS-CoV-2. HLA class I and class II types, where available, came from metadata supplied by the sample provider rather than from assay-based typing. Overall study outcomes, separate from this receptor: The amount of clinical and demographic metadata varied by source and participant and was provided uncurated.

The germline V gene provides CDR1 LGHNA and CDR2 YNFKEQ. Germline trimming amounts to 1 base on V and 9 bases on J, with 14 as the count of junction bases outside the gene matches. Its CDR3 holds 17 amino acids, cysteine through phenylalanine. Only CDR3 DNA remains: 51 bases, in frame from the first base. TCRbeta CDR3 regions were amplified from genomic DNA by means of the immunoSEQ Assay, a bias-controlled multiplex PCR. On the authors' methods: The number of nucleated cells in each sample was estimated by amplification of reference gene primers within the assay. Sequence reads were collapsed and filtered to measure the absolute abundance of every unique TCRbeta CDR3 rearrangement. Productive Simpson clonality was computed per sample as the square root of Simpson's diversity index over productive rearrangements. This immuneACCESS table, as held by TCRdb, lists in-frame sequences with V and J called but not all clones. Of the missing ones, under half trace to an unresolved V gene in checked studies; the others have no known cause. V and J calls and clone size come straight from that table; D and trimming were deduced from the DNA. The sample contains around 110,000 clones, approximately 78% of them found a single time. The top ten hold 7.9% of the sample.

Remarks on this clone: Its antigen specificity is not known. No much larger clonotype is one base removed from it; base qualities were not supplied.

The collaborating institutions used their own protocols to collect whole blood in K2EDTA tubes. Collaborator samples were shipped for TCRbeta analysis as frozen whole blood, isolated PBMCs, or DNA extracted from either sample type. This clonotype originated in a man in his 70s with acute or convalescent COVID-19. The specimen sequenced was peripheral blood. The chain is assembled from TRBV4-2 and TRBJ2-1; 8 middle bases align to TRBD2. The sequence in DNA is TGTGCCAGCAGCCAAGGTCAATTACGGGGGGGCCAGGGTGAGCAGTTCTTC. The encoded protein is CASSQGQLRGGQGEQFF.